The 24 T cell receptor beta chains listed next were all sequenced from one sample in a study of Graves' ophthalmopathy and Graves' hyperthyroidism. Scientists amplified the TCR beta CDR3 regions from RNA transcripts. Following a first-round RT-PCR that used HTBI primers, a second-round multiplex PCR was carried out. Using its own MiXCR run on the multiplex PCR reads, TCRdb lists one record per CDR3 protein. The data contain about 390,000 distinct CDR3 sequences, 15% to 20% of them singletons. Specimen: peripheral blood. These receptors were obtained from an adult woman with stable Graves' hyperthyroidism.

The rearrangement joins TRBV6-1 to TRBJ2-5; 9 nucleotides line up with TRBD1. CDR1 and CDR2 from the germline V gene are MNHNS and SASEGT. The CDR3 runs to 15 residues. The V and J ends lost 1 base and 5 bases, in that order; junction bases with no gene match: 5. CDR3 DNA sequence: TGTGCCAGCAGTGAAGACGGGACAGGGTGGGAGACCCAGTACTTC. Translating gives CASSEDGTGWETQYF.

This clonotype was counted at least ten times. The chain uses TRBV28 and TRBJ2-5; the match to TRBD2 covers 11 bases. Germline V gene sequence: CDR1 MDHEN, CDR2 SYDVKM. Germline trimming cut 8 bases from V and 2 bases from J; bases unmatched to any gene: 7. The CDR3 contains 15 residues. CDR3 sequence: CASWGASGRQETQYF. The CDR3 bases are TGTGCCAGCTGGGGGGCTAGCGGGAGGCAAGAGACCCAGTACTTC.

This clonotype was recorded many times. The chain recombines TRBV20-1 with TRBJ1-5; tentative D call: TRBD1 (5 bases). Between the trimmed V and J ends, which lost 0 bases and 11 bases, there was a span of 14 bases. Germline CDR1 is DFQATT and CDR2 is SNEGSKA (reference sequence). CDR3 length equals 13 residues. This CDR3 is CSARDAGPVAQHF. CDR3 in DNA: TGCAGTGCTAGAGATGCAGGGCCTGTGGCCCAGCATTTT.

In its sample, this clonotype was seen many times. The chain is built from TRBV12-3 or TRBV12-4 and TRBJ2-7; unclear D gene. The CDR3 sequence is 13 residues long. The V end was cut by 6 bases, the J end by 6 bases, with 15 bases between. The CDR3 sequence is CASRNTPAVEQYF. DNA of the CDR3: TGTGCCAGCAGAAACACCCCGGCGGTCGAGCAGTACTTC.

On this clonotype itself: A clone one base away is much larger, so this may be a read error. This chain connects TRBV5-1 to TRBJ2-5; 7 bases align to TRBD2. There are 15 residues in the CDR3. The germline gives CDR1 SGHRS, CDR2 YFSETQ. The CDR3 sequence is CASSRTRTGSETQHF. In DNA, the CDR3 is TGCGCCAGCAGCCGGACTAGGACCGGATCGGAGACCCAGCACTTC.

In this sample, this clonotype turned up many times. This rearrangement joins TRBV5-1 to TRBJ2-7, with 7 nucleotides matching TRBD1. Germline values: CDR1 SGHRS, CDR2 YFSETQ. The CDR3 totals 14 residues. The trim removed 0 bases at V and 5 bases at J, leaving 5 bases unmatched. CDR3: CASSLAQGVNEQYF. The DNA of the CDR3 is TGCGCCAGCAGCTTGGCCCAGGGGGTGAACGAGCAGTACTTC.

This clonotype has ten or more counts. V is TRBV5-1 and J is TRBJ2-7; D may be TRBD1 (5 bases). The CDR3 covers 13 residues. V lost 5 bases to trimming and J lost 5 bases, with 14 bases between them. Germline loops: CDR1 SGHRS, CDR2 YFSETQ. CDR3 bases: TGCGCCAGCAGGTTAAAAGGGGCCCACGAGCAGTACTTC. Translated: CASRLKGAHEQYF.

This clonotype was detected ten times or more. V and J are TRBV20-1 and TRBJ2-5; 7 bases are shared with TRBD2. This CDR3 contains 15 residues. Germline CDR1 DFQATT, CDR2 SNEGSKA (reference sequence). Losses at the gene ends were 3 bases for V and 0 bases for J; bases not matched to a gene: 7. The CDR3 nucleotides read TGCAGTGCTAGGGGCGGGGGACCGTACCAAGAGACCCAGTACTTC. Translating gives CSARGGGPYQETQYF.

The CDR3 here is CAISNPRETDRGTQYF. The CDR3 DNA reads as TGTGCCATCAGTAACCCCCGGGAGACAGATAGAGGGACCCAGTACTTC. The chain employs TRBV10-3 and TRBJ2-5; D perhaps matches TRBD2 (6 bases). V gave up 5 bases and J gave up 7 bases, with 23 bases separating them. Germline-derived CDR1 and CDR2 are ENHRY and SYGVKD. The CDR3 runs to 16 residues.

This clonotype was observed at least ten times. J is TRBJ1-1 and V is TRBV12-3 or TRBV12-4, with TRBD1 identical over 10 bases. The CDR3 totals 12 residues. J lost 10 bases, V lost 5 bases, and 4 bases had no gene match. DNA of the CDR3: TGTGCCAGCAGTCGACAGGGGGCAAGAGCTTTCTTT. This encodes CASSRQGARAFF.

The chain is built from TRBV5-1 and TRBJ2-2; 8 positions agree with TRBD2. Unmatched junction bases numbered 4, after V lost 2 bases and J lost 4 bases. Per germline, CDR1 SGHRS and CDR2 YFSETQ. This CDR3 comprises 15 residues. CDR3 DNA sequence: TGCGCCAGCAGCTTAGCGGGAGAGGCCACCGGGGAGCTGTTTTTT. Residues: CASSLAGEATGELFF.

This clonotype was recorded many times. One end of the junction fails to match germline, which may point to a read error. This chain connects TRBV6-1 to TRBJ1-5; 12 bases are a match to TRBD1. The CDR3 totals 15 residues. The germline gives CDR1 MNHNS, CDR2 SASEGT. The CDR3 sequence: CASSDPGQGALGLDF. The CDR3 nucleotides read TGTGCCAGCAGTGATCCGGGACAGGGGGCGTTAGGGCTGGATTTT.

The gene calls are TRBV20-1 and TRBJ2-7; TRBD2 matches at 8 bases. CDR1 is DFQATT and CDR2 is SNEGSKA in the germline V gene (reference sequence). J gave up 0 bases and V 0 bases, and 7 bases lay outside the gene matches. The CDR3 contains 16 residues. The DNA for the CDR3 is TGCAGTGCTAGAGATCGGGGGGGATTGGACTCCTACGAGCAGTACTTC. Encoded protein: CSARDRGGLDSYEQYF.

This clonotype was seen more than once but under ten times. Possible read error: a much larger clone is one base away. The chain has TRBV10-3 and TRBJ2-7; TRBD1 or TRBD2 may be the D gene (5 bases each). This CDR3 comprises 17 residues. Germline CDR1 and CDR2: ENHRY and SYGVKD. V shed 4 bases and J shed 1 base, with 20 bases lying between them. Here the CDR3 DNA reads TGTGCCATCAGTGGGTCCCCGGCTGGGGGTAATTCCTACGAGCAGTACTTC. Its protein is CAISGSPAGGNSYEQYF.

This clonotype was counted at least ten times. The gene calls are TRBV7-6 and TRBJ2-5; 8 bases match TRBD2. V shed 5 bases and J 2 bases; nucleotides not matched to a gene: 13. The CDR3 has 17 residues. From germline, CDR1 is SGHVS and CDR2 FNYEAQ. The CDR3 loop is CASSAFKREILQETQYF. CDR3 nucleotides: TGTGCCAGCAGCGCGTTTAAGCGGGAGATATTACAAGAGACCCAGTACTTC.

This clonotype was seen many times. The chain links TRBV4-3 to TRBJ1-6; 8 positions agree with TRBD1. J was trimmed by 7 bases and V by 0 bases; bases with no gene match: 8. The germline CDR1 and CDR2 sequences are LGHNA and YSLEER. There are 17 residues in the CDR3. The CDR3 nucleotides read TGCGCCAGCAGCCAAGATATAACAGGGGGGAGAAATTCACCCCTCCACTTT. Residues: CASSQDITGGRNSPLHF.

This clonotype was seen at least ten times. One base away lies a much larger clone, so this may be a sequencing read error. The V gene is TRBV7-8, the J gene TRBJ2-5, with D perhaps matching TRBD1 (5 bases). The CDR3 contains 13 residues. CDR1 and CDR2 (germline): SGHVS, FQNEAQ. Here the CDR3 reads CASSSRVEEAQYF. CDR3 nucleotides: TGTGCCAGCAGCTCCAGGGTGGAAGAGGCCCAGTACTTC.

This clonotype was seen repeatedly, ten times or more. The rearrangement links TRBV5-1 to TRBJ1-3; no clear D. Trimming cost V 5 bases and J 4 bases, with 10 bases left between them. Germline V gene data show CDR1 as SGHRS and CDR2 as YFSETQ. The CDR3 extends over 13 amino acids. The CDR3 bases are TGCGCCAGCAGTTCGGGTCAAGGAAACACCATATATTTT. It yields the protein CASSSGQGNTIYF.

This clonotype occurred many times. The rearrangement links TRBV25-1 to TRBJ1-2, with D possibly being TRBD1 (5 bases). This CDR3 contains 14 residues. Germline CDR1 is MGHDK and CDR2 is SYGVNS. Trimming took 1 base from V and 8 from J, leaving 14 bases between them. The CDR3 DNA reads TGTGCCAGCAGTGAATCCGGGGCCGGGGACGGCTACACCTTC. This translates into CASSESGAGDGYTF.

This clonotype was seen many times. The gene calls are TRBV30 and TRBJ1-2; D unclear. The CDR3 is 15 residues long. CDR1 is GTSNPN and CDR2 is SVGIG in the germline V gene (reference sequence). Trimming pared 0 bases from V and 8 bases from J, leaving 19 bases between. CDR3 sequence reads: CAWSVHEQRWRGYTF. CDR3 nucleotides: TGTGCCTGGAGTGTACACGAACAGCGATGGCGCGGCTACACCTTC.

This clonotype was detected many times. The J gene is TRBJ2-2, the V gene TRBV9; 7 bases fit TRBD1. Germline V gene sequence: CDR1 SGDLS, CDR2 YYNGEE. The CDR3 consists of 13 residues. J lost 1 base, V lost 6 bases, and 0 bases had no gene match. In nucleotides, the CDR3 is TGTGCCAGCAACAGGGGGAACACCGGGGAGCTGTTTTTT. This sequence encodes CASNRGNTGELFF.

This clonotype was found many times. The CDR3 loop is CASSFHLRELYEQYF. CDR3 DNA: TGTGCCAGCAGCTTCCATTTGCGGGAGCTCTACGAGCAGTACTTC. The chain carries TRBV11-2 and TRBJ2-7, with 7 nucleotides matching TRBD2. CDR3 length: 15 residues. Germline CDR1 is SGHAT and CDR2 is FQNNGV. V lost 3 bases and J lost 3; bases outside the gene matches: 8.

This clonotype was detected ten times or more. The chain couples TRBV19 to TRBJ1-1; D is possibly TRBD1 (6 bases). Looked up from germline, CDR1 is LNHDA and CDR2 is SQIVND (reference sequence). Trimming left V 4 bases short and J 2 bases short, with 8 bases between. The length of the CDR3 is 13 residues. CDR3 in DNA: TGTGCCAGTAGTAGGGGACAAAACACTGAAGCTTTCTTT. Translation: CASSRGQNTEAFF.

V is TRBV6-1 and J is TRBJ2-2; TRBD1 aligns across 8 bases. From germline, CDR1 is MNHNS and CDR2 SASEGT. Unmatched junction bases numbered 8, after V lost 6 bases and J lost 5 bases. The CDR3 contains 15 residues. CDR3 amino acids: CASSDRGTGTGELFF. The CDR3, as DNA: TGTGCCAGCAGCGACAGGGGCACGGGGACCGGGGAGCTGTTTTTT.